The 32 T cell receptor beta chains presented below share a single source sample, sequenced in a study of T-cell reconstitution after alpha-beta-depleted transplantation in children. This sample's TCRbeta library carried unique molecular identifier barcodes. TCRdb fed the PCR reads into MiXCR, producing one record per CDR3 protein. The repertoire holds around 600,000 distinct CDR3 sequences, with about 10% as singletons. Specimen: PBMCs from the stem cell graft donor, collected from the stem cell graft. The receptor source for this set is a human donor who donated a stem cell graft to a child with acute myeloid leukemia.

The V call is TRBV24-1, the J call TRBJ1-5; a weak D match, TRBD1 (5 bases). From germline, CDR1 is KGHDR and CDR2 SFDVKD. Trimming shortened V by 3 bases and J by 7 bases, and 18 bases separated the two germline ends. CDR3 length equals 16 residues. The CDR3 sequence: CATSDHAGTGNQPQHF. The CDR3 bases are TGTGCCACCAGTGATCACGCCGGGACGGGGAACCAGCCCCAGCATTTT.

This clonotype was found a few times. The chain recombines TRBV7-2 with TRBJ2-4; D gene unclear. V gave up 5 bases and J gave up 12 bases, with 17 bases separating them. Germline values: CDR1 SGHTA, CDR2 FQGNSA. The CDR3 extends over 13 amino acids. CDR3 residues: CASSQQHMASQYF. The CDR3 coding sequence is TGTGCCAGCAGCCAACAGCACATGGCTTCTCAGTACTTC.

This clonotype was observed a handful of times. The genes are TRBV4-2 and TRBJ2-2; 10 bases agree with TRBD2. The V segment lost 1 base and the J segment 6 bases; nucleotides outside the gene matches: 8. Per the germline V gene, CDR1 is LGHNA and CDR2 is YNFKEQ. CDR3 length equals 17 residues. This CDR3 is CASSQGLAGVMSGELFF. CDR3 coding DNA: TGTGCCAGCAGCCAAGGGCTAGCGGGGGTAATGTCCGGGGAGCTGTTTTTT.

The chain employs TRBV28 and TRBJ2-1; 7 positions match TRBD2. Per the germline V gene, CDR1 is MDHEN and CDR2 is SYDVKM. The CDR3 spans 14 residues. V shed 7 bases, J shed 0 bases, and the junction held 3 bases outside the gene matches. CDR3: CASIGGGSYNEQFF. The CDR3 DNA sequence: TGTGCCAGCATCGGCGGGGGCTCCTACAATGAGCAGTTCTTC.

This chain's CDR3 is CASSPDRGKDNEQFF. In nucleotides, the CDR3 is TGCGCCAGCAGCCCGGACAGGGGAAAAGATAATGAGCAGTTCTTC. The chain uses TRBV5-1 and TRBJ2-1; 9 bases map to TRBD1. The germline CDR1 and CDR2 sequences are SGHRS and YFSETQ. V lost 4 bases and J lost 7; bases outside the gene matches: 9. The length of the CDR3 is 15 residues.

This clonotype occurred many times. The gene calls are TRBV13 and TRBJ2-1; 7 nucleotides align to TRBD2. The CDR3 covers 15 residues. Germline CDR1 and CDR2: PRHDT and FYEKMQ (reference sequence). The ends lost 8 bases at V and 2 bases at J; junction bases unmatched: 9. The CDR3 DNA reads as TGTGCCAGCGGTTCTTGGGGAGGGACCTACAATGAGCAGTTCTTC. Protein: CASGSWGGTYNEQFF. Filled out from reference TRBV13 and TRBJ2-1, the complete variable domain reads AAGVIQSPRHLIKEKRETATLKCYPIPRHDTVYWYQQGPGQDPQFLISFYEKMQSDKGSIPDRFSAQQFSDYHSELNMSSLELGDSALYFCASGSWGGTYNEQFFGPGTRLTVL.

The chain links TRBV12-3 or TRBV12-4 to TRBJ1-1; D is ambiguous. The ends were cut back, 6 bases at V and 1 base at J, with 9 bases in the middle. The CDR3 is 13 amino acids. Written as DNA, the CDR3 is TGTGCCAGCAGATTCAATACGAACACTGAAGCTTTCTTT. This encodes CASRFNTNTEAFF.

The V call is TRBV5-1, the J call TRBJ1-1, with 10 bases identical to TRBD1. Trimming at V came to 0 bases and at J to 4 bases, leaving 9 bases not matched to a gene. CDR3 length equals 17 residues. Germline V gene data show CDR1 as SGHRS and CDR2 as YFSETQ. The CDR3 protein is CASSLVSVRDRGTEAFF. The CDR3 nucleotides read TGCGCCAGCAGCTTGGTCTCCGTCAGGGACAGGGGCACTGAAGCTTTCTTT.

This clonotype was counted many times. This sequence joins TRBV27 and TRBJ1-5, with D maybe TRBD1 (6 bases). The CDR3 runs 15 residues. With 3 bases removed from V and 6 bases from J, the gap between germline ends came to 15 bases. Germline V gene lookup returns CDR1 MNHEY and CDR2 SMNVEV (reference sequence). CDR3 sequence: CASSLTGTPVQPQHF. In DNA form, the CDR3 reads TGTGCCAGCAGTTTGACTGGGACACCAGTTCAGCCCCAGCATTTT.

The CDR3 is CASSLPAGVPPGTQYF. DNA of the CDR3: TGTGCCAGCAGTTTACCGGCGGGAGTACCTCCGGGGACCCAGTACTTC. The chain employs TRBV12-3 or TRBV12-4 and TRBJ2-5; the match to TRBD2 covers 7 bases. After removal of 2 bases from V and 7 bases from J, the junction contained 13 bases not matched to a gene. The CDR3 has 16 residues.

V usage is TRBV20-1 and J usage is TRBJ2-2; D may match TRBD1 or TRBD2 (5 bases each). CDR3 length: 14 amino acids. V was pared by 6 bases and J by 2 bases, with 13 bases between. Germline V gene data show CDR1 as DFQATT and CDR2 as SNEGSKA (reference sequence). The DNA of the CDR3 is TGCAGTGCCGAGGGACGGCTAAACACCGGGGAGCTGTTTTTT. Translation: CSAEGRLNTGELFF.

This clonotype was detected a few times. This chain links TRBV7-8 with TRBJ2-6; D is unresolved. The CDR3 is 19 residues long. The germline CDR1 and CDR2 sequences are SGHVS and FQNEAQ. The V gene lost 3 bases and the J gene lost 0 bases, with 18 bases spanning the gap. The CDR3 nucleotides read TGTGCCAGCAGCTTTCGCCCAAGGACGGCAGTCTCTGGGGCCAACGTCCTGACTTTC. Its translation is CASSFRPRTAVSGANVLTF.

This clonotype was seen more than once but under ten times. CDR3 in DNA: TGCAGCGCCATCCAATCCCTTCGAGTAGAGACCCAGTACTTC. This translates into CSAIQSLRVETQYF. The chain joins TRBV20-1 to TRBJ2-5; D not certain. The CDR3 is 14 amino acids. Germline CDR1 and CDR2: DFQATT and SNEGSKA (reference sequence).

This clonotype was counted between two and nine times. This chain connects TRBV20-1 to TRBJ2-1; TRBD2 aligns across 9 bases. The CDR3 has 14 residues. With 3 bases clipped from V and 5 bases from J, the junction kept 5 bases outside the gene matches. The germline gives CDR1 DFQATT, CDR2 SNEGSKA (reference sequence). The CDR3 region has the DNA TGCAGTGCTAGGGGCGGGGGGGGACACAATGAGCAGTTCTTC. As protein: CSARGGGGHNEQFF.

This clonotype was detected once. A much larger clone lies a single base off, so this may be a read error. Since the CDR3 does not end with the conserved phenylalanine or tryptophan, this likely comes from a read error. The chain employs TRBV16 and TRBJ1-1; D uncertain. The germline V gene has CDR1 KGHSY and CDR2 FQNENV. With 4 bases removed from V and 4 bases from J, the gap between germline ends came to 13 bases. The CDR3 has 14 residues. The CDR3 bases are TGTGCCAGCAGCCCTTTCTCGGAAGGCACTGAAGCTTTCTCT. This sequence encodes CASSPFSEGTEAFS.

The V and J genes are TRBV20-1 and TRBJ2-1, with no clear D. V gave up 7 bases and J gave up 4 bases, with 5 bases separating them. CDR1 is DFQATT and CDR2 is SNEGSKA in the germline V gene (reference sequence). The CDR3 runs to 10 residues. CDR3 bases: TGCAGTGGGCTGTACAATGAGCAGTTCTTC. Its translation is CSGLYNEQFF.

This clonotype was found many times. This sequence joins TRBV30 and TRBJ2-1; D perhaps matches TRBD2 (5 bases). V lost 1 base and J 1 base, leaving 5 bases between the germline ends. The V gene's germline CDR1 is GTSNPN and CDR2 SVGIG (reference sequence). This CDR3 is built from 13 residues. The CDR3: CAWSGGSYNEQFF. In DNA, the CDR3 is TGTGCCTGGAGTGGCGGGTCCTACAATGAGCAGTTCTTC. The entire variable domain, with the rest obtained from reference TRBV30 and TRBJ2-1, is as follows: SQTIHQWPATLVQPVGSPLSLECTVEGTSNPNLYWYRQAAGRGLQLLFYSVGIGQISSEVPQNLSASRPQDRQFILSSKKLLLSDSGFYLCAWSGGSYNEQFFGPGTRLTVL.

This clonotype has more than one count but fewer than ten. The rearrangement uses TRBV29-1 and TRBJ2-4, with D hard to call. Trimming removed 6 bases at V and 0 bases at J, with 6 bases between. This CDR3 has 12 residues. Germline V CDR1 and CDR2: SQVTM, ANQGSEA. The CDR3 sequence: CSVGLAKNIQYF. Written as DNA, the CDR3 is TGCAGCGTAGGGCTAGCCAAAAACATTCAGTACTTC.

The rearrangement uses TRBV2 and TRBJ1-3; D might be TRBD1 (5 bases). This CDR3 region has 17 residues. V was cut by 6 bases and J by 0 bases, with 18 bases left in between. The germline V gene has CDR1 SNHLY and CDR2 FYNNEI. The CDR3 DNA reads as TGTGCCAGCAGGGATCCGAGACTAGGGGTCTCTGGAAACACCATATATTTT. Its translation is CASRDPRLGVSGNTIYF.

This clonotype was observed many times. This chain connects TRBV7-2 to TRBJ1-2; possibly TRBD1 for D (6 bases). The CDR3 has 15 amino acids. Per germline, CDR1 SGHTA and CDR2 FQGNSA. With 5 bases removed from V and 3 bases from J, the gap between germline ends came to 16 bases. The CDR3 sequence: CASSTTGLADYGYTF. DNA for the CDR3: TGTGCCAGCAGCACCACAGGGCTTGCGGACTATGGCTACACCTTC.

There are a few counts of this clonotype. The chain carries TRBV28 and TRBJ2-7; 14 bases map to TRBD2. Trimming removed 5 bases from V and 3 bases from J; junction bases left unmatched: 3. The germline CDR1 and CDR2 sequences are MDHEN and SYDVKM. The CDR3 is 15 residues long. CDR3 sequence (DNA): TGTGCCAGCAGTACAGGACTAGCGGGAGGCTACGAGCAGTACTTC. This codes for CASSTGLAGGYEQYF. Combining the CDR3 with reference TRBV28 and TRBJ2-7 gives the whole variable domain DVKVTQSSRYLVKRTGEKVFLECVQDMDHENMFWYRQDPGLGLRLIYFSYDVKMKEKGDIPEGYSVSREKKERFSLILESASTNQTSMYLCASSTGLAGGYEQYFGPGTRLTVT.

This clonotype showed up many times. V and J are TRBV12-3 or TRBV12-4 and TRBJ1-1; possible D gene TRBD1, 5 bases. CDR3 length: 14 amino acids. Trimming took 8 bases from V and 1 from J, leaving 14 bases between them. The CDR3 DNA follows: TGTGCCAGCGGGACCCTGTTAGCGAACACTGAAGCTTTCTTT. It specifies CASGTLLANTEAFF.

V gene TRBV6-1 combines with J gene TRBJ2-7; the D gene could be TRBD1 or TRBD2 (5 bases each). V was trimmed by 6 bases and J by 6 bases, leaving 18 bases between them. CDR3 length equals 14 residues. The V gene's germline CDR1 is MNHNS and CDR2 SASEGT. The CDR3 loop is CASSQSGRALEQYF. DNA for the CDR3: TGTGCCAGCAGCCAATCGGGACGGGCCCTCGAGCAGTACTTC.

This clonotype was picked up many times. The rearrangement joins TRBV29-1 to TRBJ2-3, with a tentative D call TRBD1 (5 bases). The CDR3 extends over 14 amino acids. V was shortened by 8 bases and J by 1 base, with 16 bases between the two germline ends. Germline V gene sequence: CDR1 SQVTM, CDR2 ANQGSEA. The DNA for the CDR3 is TGCAGCACGAATTTAGTCAGGGGCACAGATACGCAGTATTTT. This sequence encodes CSTNLVRGTDTQYF.

The rearrangement links TRBV7-9 to TRBJ2-3; 13 positions agree with TRBD2. The CDR3 is 16 residues long. J was trimmed by 4 bases and V by 4 bases; bases with no gene match: 5. Germline lookup yields CDR1 SEHNR and CDR2 FQNEAQ (reference sequence). As DNA, the CDR3 is TGTGCCAGCAGCTACGGACTAGCGGGAGAGGCAGATACGCAGTATTTT. Amino acid sequence: CASSYGLAGEADTQYF.

J is TRBJ2-3 and V is TRBV29-1, with no clear D. The germline V gene has CDR1 SQVTM and CDR2 ANQGSEA. V was pared by 8 bases and J by 15 bases, with 12 bases between. The CDR3 contains 8 residues. The CDR3 bases are TGCAGCCCCCGACCCTGCTATTTT. It codes for CSPRPCYF.

This clonotype was counted only a few times. The V gene is TRBV7-9, the J gene TRBJ2-7, with D perhaps TRBD1 (6 bases). Deletions cut 5 bases from V and 2 bases from J, with 19 bases between. The CDR3 sequence is 16 residues long. Germline V CDR1 and CDR2: SEHNR, FQNEAQ (reference sequence). CDR3 sequence reads: CASSPEGTQGTYEQYF. The CDR3 DNA sequence: TGTGCCAGCAGCCCCGAAGGAACCCAGGGGACCTACGAGCAGTACTTC.

This clonotype occurred a few times. The rearrangement uses TRBV9 and TRBJ2-2; D not resolved. Between the trimmed V and J ends, which lost 0 bases and 4 bases, there was a span of 13 bases. Germline V gene sequence: CDR1 SGDLS, CDR2 YYNGEE. CDR3 length: 16 residues. The CDR3 reads CASSVDSPRTTGELFF. Here the CDR3 DNA reads TGTGCCAGCAGCGTAGACTCTCCCCGGACCACCGGGGAGCTGTTTTTT.

This sequence joins TRBV20-1 and TRBJ2-1, with D uncertain. Germline V gene lookup returns CDR1 DFQATT and CDR2 SNEGSKA (reference sequence). This CDR3 region has 16 residues. Trimming took off 1 base at V and 2 bases at J, with 15 bases between the two ends. The CDR3 loop is CSARGLLETAYNEQFF. The CDR3 bases are TGCAGTGCTAGAGGGTTATTGGAGACCGCCTACAATGAGCAGTTCTTC.

In its sample, this clonotype was seen many times. This chain uses TRBV20-1 with TRBJ2-2, with a weak D call TRBD2 (6 bases). Deletions cut 0 bases from V and 4 bases from J, with 15 bases between. The length of the CDR3 is 16 residues. Germline V gene data show CDR1 as DFQATT and CDR2 as SNEGSKA (reference sequence). The CDR3 loop is CSARDFGRSGTGELFF. The DNA of the CDR3 is TGCAGTGCTAGAGATTTCGGGAGAAGCGGCACCGGGGAGCTGTTTTTT.

V and J are TRBV29-1 and TRBJ2-7; TRBD1 agrees at 10 bases. Trimming removed 7 bases from V and 2 bases from J; junction bases left unmatched: 8. The CDR3 sequence is 14 residues long. Germline CDR1 and CDR2: SQVTM and ANQGSEA. CDR3 region: CSAVRQGATYEQYF. For the CDR3, the DNA is TGCAGCGCGGTCAGACAGGGGGCAACCTACGAGCAGTACTTC.

This clonotype came up many times. The V call is TRBV28, the J call TRBJ2-6; D gene ambiguous. V was pared by 5 bases and J by 0 bases, with 5 bases between. The length of the CDR3 is 14 residues. Germline V CDR1 and CDR2: MDHEN, SYDVKM. CDR3 residues: CASSRSSGANVLTF. CDR3 DNA: TGTGCCAGCAGTAGAAGCTCTGGGGCCAACGTCCTGACTTTC.